This entry features one TCR beta chain sequence. Germline values: CDR1 ENHRY, CDR2 SYGVKD. Trimming removed 0 bases from V and 1 base from J, with 12 bases in between. The CDR3 runs 16 residues. The record originates from a study of blood T cell repertoires in COVID-19. The overall study: PBMCs, B-cell-depleted T cells, or T cells were the source of the cDNA or gDNA that made up the material.

Per the authors' pipeline: Reference gene primer amplification gave estimated nucleated cell counts. Clones were read by immunoSEQ multiplex PCR, and TCRdb kept only the in-frame ones, dropping some. D and trimming come from the DNA, and the V and J calls and clone size come from that table. The data contain hundreds of thousands of clones, about nine tenths of them singletons. The receptor comes from a woman aged 25 to 39 with active or convalescent COVID-19. Sequenced input: peripheral blood. The rearrangement links TRBV10-3 to TRBJ1-1; D perhaps matches TRBD1 (5 bases). The DNA of the CDR3 is TGTGCCATCAGTGAGTCGCCCCAGGGCGAGAACACTGAAGCTTTCTTT. Its protein is CAISESPQGENTEAFF.